This TCR beta chain was found in a study of STAT5B mutations in CD4+ large granular lymphocyte leukemia. The length of the CDR3 is 13 residues. Between the trimmed V and J ends, which lost 6 bases and 4 bases, there was a span of 12 bases. CDR1 and CDR2 (germline): MNHEY, SVGAGI. Sequencing was at survey level. In the original processing: The detection floor for productive clonotype frequency was 2.59 x 10-5. Here immunoSEQ multiplex PCR was the method, and the copy in TCRdb shows in-frame clones only, minus some. V, J and clone size were drawn from that table, and D and trimming were deduced from the DNA. The repertoire includes fewer than 35,000 clones, approximately 74% of them detected once, and approximately 1% sits in the top ten.

The clonotype originates from a human donor in good health. The J gene is TRBJ1-2, the V gene TRBV6-5, with D perhaps TRBD1 (5 bases). The sequenced sample consisted of CD4+ T cells from blood buffy coats. The CDR3 loop reads CASSKGESYGYTF. In DNA form, the CDR3 reads TGTGCCAGCAGCAAAGGGGAATCCTATGGCTACACCTTC.